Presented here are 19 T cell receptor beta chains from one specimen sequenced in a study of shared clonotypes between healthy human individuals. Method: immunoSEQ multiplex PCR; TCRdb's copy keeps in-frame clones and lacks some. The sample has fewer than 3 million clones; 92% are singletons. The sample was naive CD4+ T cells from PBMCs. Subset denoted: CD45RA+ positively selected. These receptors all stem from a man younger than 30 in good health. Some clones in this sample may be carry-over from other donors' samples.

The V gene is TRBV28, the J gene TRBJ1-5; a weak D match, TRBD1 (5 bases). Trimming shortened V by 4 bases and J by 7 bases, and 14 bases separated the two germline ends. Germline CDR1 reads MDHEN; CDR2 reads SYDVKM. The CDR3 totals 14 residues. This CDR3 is CASSSFPGEQPQHF. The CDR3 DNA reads TGTGCCAGCAGTTCTTTTCCGGGGGAACAGCCCCAGCATTTT.

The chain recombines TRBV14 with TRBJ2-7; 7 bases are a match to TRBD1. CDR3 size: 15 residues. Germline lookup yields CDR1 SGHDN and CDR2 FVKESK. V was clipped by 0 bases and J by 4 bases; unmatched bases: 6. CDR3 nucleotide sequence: TGTGCCAGCAGCCAAGACCCTAGGGGGCTATACGAGCAGTACTTC. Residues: CASSQDPRGLYEQYF.

Here the CDR3 DNA reads TGTGCCAGTACCCGGACAGGGGGAGCCTACGAGCAGTACTTC. It is translated as CASTRTGGAYEQYF. The gene calls are TRBV19 and TRBJ2-7; 10 bases are a match to TRBD1. Germline loops: CDR1 LNHDA, CDR2 SQIVND (reference sequence). The CDR3 has 14 residues. With 7 bases clipped from V and 2 bases from J, the junction kept 5 bases outside the gene matches.

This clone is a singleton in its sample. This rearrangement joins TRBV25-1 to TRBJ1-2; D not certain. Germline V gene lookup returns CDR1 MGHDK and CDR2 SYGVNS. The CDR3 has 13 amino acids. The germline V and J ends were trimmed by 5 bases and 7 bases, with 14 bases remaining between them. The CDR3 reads CASSIAGRAGYTF. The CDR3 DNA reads TGTGCCAGCAGTATAGCAGGTCGGGCTGGCTACACCTTC.

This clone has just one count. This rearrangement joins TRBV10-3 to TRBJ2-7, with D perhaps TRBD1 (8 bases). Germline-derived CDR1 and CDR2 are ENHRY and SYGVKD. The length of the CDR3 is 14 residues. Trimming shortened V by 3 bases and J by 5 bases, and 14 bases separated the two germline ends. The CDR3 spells CAISDGQGGDEQYF. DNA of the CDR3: TGTGCCATCAGTGACGGACAGGGAGGGGACGAGCAGTACTTC.

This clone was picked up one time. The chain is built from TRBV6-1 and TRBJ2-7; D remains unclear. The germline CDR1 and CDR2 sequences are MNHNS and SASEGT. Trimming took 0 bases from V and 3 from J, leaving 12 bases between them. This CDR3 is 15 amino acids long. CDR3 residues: CASSEAQRANYEQYF. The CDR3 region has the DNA TGTGCCAGCAGTGAAGCGCAACGGGCTAACTACGAGCAGTACTTC.

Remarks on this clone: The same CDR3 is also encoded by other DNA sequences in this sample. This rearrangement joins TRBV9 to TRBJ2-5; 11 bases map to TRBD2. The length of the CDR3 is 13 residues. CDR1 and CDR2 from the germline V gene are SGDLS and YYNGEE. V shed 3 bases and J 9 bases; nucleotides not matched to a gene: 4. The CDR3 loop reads CASSEGLAVAQYF. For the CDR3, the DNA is TGTGCCAGCAGCGAGGGACTAGCGGTAGCCCAGTACTTC.

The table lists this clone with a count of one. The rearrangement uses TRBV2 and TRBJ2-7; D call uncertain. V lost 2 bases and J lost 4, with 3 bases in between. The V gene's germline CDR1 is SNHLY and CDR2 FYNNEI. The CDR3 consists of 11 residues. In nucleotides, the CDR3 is TGTGCCAGCAGTGAAAGGTACGAGCAGTACTTC. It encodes CASSERYEQYF. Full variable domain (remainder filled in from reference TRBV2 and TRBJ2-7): EPEVTQTPSHQVTQMGQEVILRCVPISNHLYFYWYRQILGQKVEFLVSFYNNEISEKSEIFDDQFSVERPDGSNFTLKIRSTKLEDSAMYFCASSERYEQYFGPGTRLTVT.

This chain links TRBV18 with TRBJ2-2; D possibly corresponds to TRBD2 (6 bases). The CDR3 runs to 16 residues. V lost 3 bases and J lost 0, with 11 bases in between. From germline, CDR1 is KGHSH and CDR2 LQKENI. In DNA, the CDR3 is TGTGCCAGCTCACCCGCCCCGGGGGCGAACACCGGGGAGCTGTTTTTT. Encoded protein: CASSPAPGANTGELFF.

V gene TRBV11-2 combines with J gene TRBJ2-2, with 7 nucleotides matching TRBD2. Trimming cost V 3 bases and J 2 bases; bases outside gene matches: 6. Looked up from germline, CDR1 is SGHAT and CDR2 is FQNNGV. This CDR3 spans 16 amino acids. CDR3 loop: CASSFSAGVNTGELFF. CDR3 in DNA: TGTGCCAGCAGCTTTTCTGCGGGAGTAAACACCGGGGAGCTGTTTTTT.

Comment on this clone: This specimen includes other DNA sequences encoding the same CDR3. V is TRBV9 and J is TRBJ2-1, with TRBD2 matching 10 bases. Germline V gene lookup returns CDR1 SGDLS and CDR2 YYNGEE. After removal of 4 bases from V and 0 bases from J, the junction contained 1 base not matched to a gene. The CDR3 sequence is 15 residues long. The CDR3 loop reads CASSPSGSSYNEQFF. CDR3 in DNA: TGTGCCAGCAGCCCTAGCGGGAGCTCCTACAATGAGCAGTTCTTC.

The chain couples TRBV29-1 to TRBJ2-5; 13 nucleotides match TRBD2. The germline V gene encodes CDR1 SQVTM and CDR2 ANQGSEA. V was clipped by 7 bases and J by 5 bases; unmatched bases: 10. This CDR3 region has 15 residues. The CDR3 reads CSATGLAGVEETQYF. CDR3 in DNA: TGCAGCGCCACCGGACTAGCGGGAGTTGAGGAGACCCAGTACTTC.

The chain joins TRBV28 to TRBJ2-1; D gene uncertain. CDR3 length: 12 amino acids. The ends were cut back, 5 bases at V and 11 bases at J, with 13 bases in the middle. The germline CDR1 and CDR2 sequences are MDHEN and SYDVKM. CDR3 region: CASSRRPDQQFF. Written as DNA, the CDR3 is TGTGCCAGCAGTCGCAGGCCCGACCAGCAGTTCTTC.

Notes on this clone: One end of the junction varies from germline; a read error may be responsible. The CDR3 loop is CATSRVPGTGFAQEPQYF. The CDR3 bases are TGTGCCACCAGCAGAGTCCCGGGGACAGGATTCGCCCAAGAGCCCCAGTACTTC. The chain is built from TRBV15 and TRBJ2-5, with 8 nucleotides matching TRBD1. Germline CDR1 LNHNV, CDR2 YYDKDF (reference sequence). The CDR3 spans 18 residues.

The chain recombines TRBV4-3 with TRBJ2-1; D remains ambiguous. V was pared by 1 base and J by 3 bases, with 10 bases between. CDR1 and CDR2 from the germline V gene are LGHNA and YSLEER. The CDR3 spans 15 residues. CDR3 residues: CASSQAPSDYNEQFF. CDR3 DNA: TGCGCCAGCAGCCAAGCCCCCTCCGACTACAATGAGCAGTTCTTC.

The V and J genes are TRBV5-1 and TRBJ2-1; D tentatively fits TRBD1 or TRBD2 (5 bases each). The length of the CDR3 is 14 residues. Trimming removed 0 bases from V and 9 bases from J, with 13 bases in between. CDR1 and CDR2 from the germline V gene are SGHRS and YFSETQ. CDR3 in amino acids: CASSLAGPTPEQFF. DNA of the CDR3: TGCGCCAGCAGCTTGGCGGGACCGACCCCTGAGCAGTTCTTC.

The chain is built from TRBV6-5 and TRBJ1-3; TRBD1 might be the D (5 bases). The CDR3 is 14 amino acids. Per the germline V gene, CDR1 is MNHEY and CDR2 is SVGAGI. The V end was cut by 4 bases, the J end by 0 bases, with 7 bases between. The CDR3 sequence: CASSFDSSGNTIYF. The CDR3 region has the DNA TGTGCCAGCAGTTTCGACAGCTCTGGAAACACCATATATTTT.

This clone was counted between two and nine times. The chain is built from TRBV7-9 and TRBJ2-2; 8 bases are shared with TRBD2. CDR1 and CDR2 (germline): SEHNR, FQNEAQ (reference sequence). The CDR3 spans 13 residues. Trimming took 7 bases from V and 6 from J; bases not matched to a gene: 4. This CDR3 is CASTLAGPGELFF. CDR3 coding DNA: TGTGCCAGCACGCTAGCGGGCCCCGGGGAGCTGTTTTTT.

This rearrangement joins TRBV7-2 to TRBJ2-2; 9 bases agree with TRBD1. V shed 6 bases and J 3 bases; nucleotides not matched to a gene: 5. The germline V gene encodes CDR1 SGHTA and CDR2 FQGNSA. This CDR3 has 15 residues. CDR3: CASRSTGGHTGELFF. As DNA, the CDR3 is TGTGCCAGCAGGAGTACAGGGGGCCACACCGGGGAGCTGTTTTTT.